This T cell receptor (beta chain) was recovered during a study of radiation and T cells in renal cell carcinoma. CDR1 is MNHEY, CDR2 SVGAGI, per germline. V lost 2 bases, J lost 7 bases, and 12 bases lay in between. The CDR3 covers 15 residues. As to time point: blood 2 weeks post-SBRT. Treatment of the sample: 15 Gy SBRT to primary tumor, nephrectomy 4 weeks later. Blood was sampled at baseline, 2 weeks and 4 weeks after SBRT. The assay was immunoSEQ multiplex PCR, and TCRdb's table has in-frame clones only and misses some. In the table there are around 60,000 clones, around 76% of which are singletons.

The rearrangement uses TRBV6-5 and TRBJ1-6; D might be TRBD1 (6 bases). The sequences come from blood, collected from a patient whose treatment included radiotherapy and nephrectomy. The TCR originated in a man aged 60 to 69 with renal cell carcinoma. CDR3 sequence reads: CASSYAGHENSPLHF. Here the CDR3 DNA reads TGTGCCAGCAGTTACGCGGGACACGAAAATTCACCCCTCCACTTT.